Below, 9 T cell receptor beta chains from the same sample are listed, as sequenced in a study of cytomegalovirus exposure and HLA in healthy donors. Amplification used 60 Vbeta primers and 13 Jbeta primers. Clones were read by immunoSEQ multiplex PCR, and TCRdb kept only the in-frame ones, dropping some. The sample holds 120,000 or so clones; around 75% are singletons and the top ten take around 8.5%. The specimen sequenced was PBMCs. Source of these receptors: a woman aged 45-65 years in good health and CMV-seropositive.

The rearrangement uses TRBV9 and TRBJ2-7, with 11 bases matching TRBD1. V lost 2 bases, J lost 3 bases, and 1 base stayed unmatched. The CDR3 is 14 amino acids. Looked up from germline, CDR1 is SGDLS and CDR2 is YYNGEE. The CDR3 DNA follows: TGTGCCAGCAGCGTGGGACAGGGGGACTACGAGCAGTACTTC. This codes for CASSVGQGDYEQYF. The entire variable domain, with the rest obtained from reference TRBV9 and TRBJ2-7, is as follows: DSGVTQTPKHLITATGQRVTLRCSPRSGDLSVYWYQQSLDQGLQFLIQYYNGEERAKGNILERFSAQQFPDLHSELNLSSLELGDSALYFCASSVGQGDYEQYFGPGTRLTVT.

The rearrangement uses TRBV2 and TRBJ1-3; D uncertain. This CDR3 is 12 amino acids long. V was cut by 4 bases and J by 6 bases, with 7 bases left in between. The germline V gene encodes CDR1 SNHLY and CDR2 FYNNEI. CDR3 sequence reads: CASSVAENTIYF. CDR3 coding DNA: TGTGCCAGCAGTGTTGCGGAAAACACCATATATTTT.

The rearrangement joins TRBV27 to TRBJ1-4; D may be TRBD1 (6 bases). V was pared by 7 bases and J by 0 bases, with 6 bases between. The CDR3 has 13 residues. Germline lookup yields CDR1 MNHEY and CDR2 SMNVEV (reference sequence). The CDR3 DNA follows: TGTGCCAGCAAGGGGGCAACTAATGAAAAACTGTTTTTT. This encodes CASKGATNEKLFF.

This clone is a singleton in its sample. V usage is TRBV6-1 and J usage is TRBJ2-7; TRBD2 agrees at 8 bases. CDR1 MNHNS and CDR2 SASEGT come from the germline V gene. CDR3 size: 15 residues. V shed 6 bases, J shed 0 bases, and the junction held 7 bases outside the gene matches. CDR3: CASRPREGSSYEQYF. Written as DNA, the CDR3 is TGTGCCAGCAGGCCCCGGGAGGGTTCCTCCTACGAGCAGTACTTC.

This clone showed up just a few times. V gene TRBV2 combines with J gene TRBJ2-3; 7 bases align to TRBD2. Germline V CDR1 and CDR2: SNHLY, FYNNEI. The ends lost 9 bases at V and 2 bases at J; junction bases unmatched: 5. The CDR3 extends over 13 amino acids. The CDR3 nucleotides are TGTGCCAGTTCAGCGGGGTACACAGATACGCAGTATTTT. Residues: CASSAGYTDTQYF.

The chain is built from TRBV5-1 and TRBJ2-7, with TRBD2 identical over 7 bases. This CDR3 comprises 15 residues. Trimming at V came to 4 bases and at J to 2 bases, leaving 9 bases not matched to a gene. Germline CDR1 and CDR2: SGHRS and YFSETQ. In DNA, the CDR3 is TGCGCCAGCAGCCCCCCGGGGCGGGGGACCTACGAGCAGTACTTC. Translation gives CASSPPGRGTYEQYF.

The chain links TRBV4-1 to TRBJ2-7; the D gene is possibly TRBD2 (5 bases). This CDR3 is built from 16 residues. Looked up from germline, CDR1 is MGHRA and CDR2 is YSYEKL. V lost 1 base to trimming and J lost 0 bases, with 13 bases between them. CDR3 amino acids: CASSQAAGRGSYEQYF. The CDR3 nucleotides are TGCGCCAGCAGCCAAGCGGCGGGCCGGGGCTCCTACGAGCAGTACTTC.

The rearrangement joins TRBV7-2 to TRBJ2-5; D possibly corresponds to TRBD1 (5 bases). The CDR3 is 15 residues long. CDR1 SGHTA and CDR2 FQGNSA come from the germline V gene. Trimming stripped 2 bases from V and 4 bases from J, with 14 bases between. The CDR3 sequence: CASSLHLAGAETQYF. The CDR3 nucleotides read TGTGCCAGCAGCTTACACCTGGCTGGGGCAGAGACCCAGTACTTC.

This sequence joins TRBV6-5 and TRBJ2-7, with 7 bases aligning to TRBD1. CDR1 and CDR2 from the germline V gene are MNHEY and SVGAGI. The CDR3 is 14 residues long. Germline trimming cut 5 bases from V and 2 bases from J; bases unmatched to any gene: 6. For the CDR3, the DNA is TGTGCCAGCAGTCTCCAGGGACAGACCTACGAGCAGTACTTC. This gives the protein CASSLQGQTYEQYF.